This T cell receptor beta chain was documented in a study of blood T cell repertoires in COVID-19. Some clones are missing from TCRdb's copy, which holds only in-frame ones; the method was immunoSEQ multiplex PCR. The table has almost 55,000 clones, about nine tenths seen once. This receptor was obtained from a woman in her thirties or forties with active COVID-19. The sequenced material came from peripheral blood.

This CDR3 is CASSQVGGVGQETQYF. For the CDR3, the DNA is TGTGCCAGCAGCCAAGTAGGAGGGGTTGGTCAAGAGACCCAGTACTTC. The chain employs TRBV4-2 and TRBJ2-5; weak D call: TRBD2 (6 bases). Germline CDR1 reads LGHNA; CDR2 reads YNFKEQ. The CDR3 is 16 residues long. Between the trimmed V and J ends, which lost 1 base and 2 bases, there was a span of 14 bases.